The 5 T cell receptor beta chains presented below share a single source sample, sequenced in a study of cytomegalovirus exposure and HLA in healthy donors. In the PCR, 60 Vbeta and 13 Jbeta primers were used. Measured with immunoSEQ multiplex PCR; TCRdb has only the in-frame clones, and not every one. The sample lists roughly 140,000 clones; 60% to 80% were seen once. The sample consisted of PBMCs. The source is a male donor in good health and CMV-seronegative.

This clone was seen once. The rearrangement joins TRBV2 to TRBJ1-2, with D maybe TRBD1 (5 bases). Germline CDR1 is SNHLY and CDR2 is FYNNEI. Between the trimmed V and J ends, which lost 5 bases and 9 bases, there was a span of 19 bases. The CDR3 runs 14 residues. The CDR3 DNA follows: TGTGCCAGCAGTTCGTCGTCGGCAGGGATACGCTACACCTTC. The encoded protein is CASSSSSAGIRYTF.

The chain combines TRBV11-3 with TRBJ2-7; D may be TRBD1 (7 bases). The CDR3 sequence is 14 residues long. The germline gives CDR1 SGHNT, CDR2 YENEEA. V lost 4 bases, J lost 2 bases, and 12 bases lay in between. The CDR3 sequence is CASSSRDSPYEQYF. In DNA form, the CDR3 reads TGTGCCAGCAGCTCGCGGGACAGTCCCTACGAGCAGTACTTC.

The rearrangement joins TRBV4-2 to TRBJ2-3; tentatively, D is TRBD2 (6 bases). CDR3 size: 14 residues. Trimming left V 4 bases short and J 2 bases short, with 10 bases between. Germline CDR1 LGHNA, CDR2 YNFKEQ. In DNA form, the CDR3 reads TGTGCCAGCAGCCGTCGGGAGAACACAGATACGCAGTATTTT. Residues: CASSRRENTDTQYF.

The chain combines TRBV30 with TRBJ2-5; 11 nucleotides agree with TRBD2. This CDR3 region has 16 residues. Germline trimming cut 3 bases from V and 5 bases from J; bases unmatched to any gene: 11. Per germline, CDR1 GTSNPN and CDR2 SVGIG (reference sequence). In nucleotides, the CDR3 is TGTGCCTGGAGCCCCTGGACTAGCGGGTTTTTGGAGACCCAGTACTTC. Amino acid sequence: CAWSPWTSGFLETQYF.

The chain uses TRBV5-1 and TRBJ1-4; 9 bases are shared with TRBD1. V shed 4 bases, J shed 5 bases, and the junction held 6 bases outside the gene matches. Per germline, CDR1 SGHRS and CDR2 YFSETQ. The CDR3 runs to 15 residues. CDR3 nucleotides: TGCGCCAGCAGCCTAAGGACAGGGGAGAATGAAAAACTGTTTTTT. Its translation: CASSLRTGENEKLFF.